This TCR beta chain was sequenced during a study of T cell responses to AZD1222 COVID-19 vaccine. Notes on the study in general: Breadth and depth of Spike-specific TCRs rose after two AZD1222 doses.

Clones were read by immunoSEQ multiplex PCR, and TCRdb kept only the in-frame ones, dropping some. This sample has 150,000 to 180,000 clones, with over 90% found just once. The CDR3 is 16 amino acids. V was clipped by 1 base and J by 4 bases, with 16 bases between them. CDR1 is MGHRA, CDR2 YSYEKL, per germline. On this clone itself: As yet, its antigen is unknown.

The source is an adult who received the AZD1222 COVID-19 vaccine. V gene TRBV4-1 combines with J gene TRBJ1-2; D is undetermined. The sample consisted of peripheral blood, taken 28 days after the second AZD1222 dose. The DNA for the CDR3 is TGCGCCAGCAGCCAAGTCATGGTCTTACAGCCCTATGGCTACACCTTC. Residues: CASSQVMVLQPYGYTF.